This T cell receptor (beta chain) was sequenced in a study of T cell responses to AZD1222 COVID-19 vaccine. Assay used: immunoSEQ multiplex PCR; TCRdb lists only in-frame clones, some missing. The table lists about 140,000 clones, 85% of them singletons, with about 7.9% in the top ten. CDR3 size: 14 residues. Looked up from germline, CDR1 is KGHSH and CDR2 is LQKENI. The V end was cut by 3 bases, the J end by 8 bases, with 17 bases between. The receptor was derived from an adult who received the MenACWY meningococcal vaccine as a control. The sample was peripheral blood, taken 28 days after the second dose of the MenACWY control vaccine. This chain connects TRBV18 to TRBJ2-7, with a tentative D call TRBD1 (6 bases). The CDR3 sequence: CASSPPGTSYKQYF. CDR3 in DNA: TGTGCCAGCTCACCTCCGGGGACATCATACAAGCAGTACTTC.